This T cell receptor (beta chain) was obtained from a study of T cell responses to AZD1222 COVID-19 vaccine. Study-level points and caveats: The donor group comprised mostly white British people and more females; the analysis possibly underestimated clonal diversity.

Generated by immunoSEQ multiplex PCR, the TCRdb table keeps only in-frame clones and is missing some. The sample lists 80,000 to 130,000 clones, approximately 90% occurring once. There are 15 residues in the CDR3. V was clipped by 6 bases and J by 4 bases; unmatched bases: 7. Germline V gives CDR1 SGDLS, CDR2 YYNGEE. Concerning this clone: The antigen remains undetermined.

This sequence was found in an adult in good health. This chain connects TRBV9 to TRBJ2-5; the match to TRBD1 covers 12 bases. The sample was peripheral blood, taken on day 0 of AZD1222 vaccination. CDR3 DNA: TGTGCCAGCACCTCCGGGACAGGGGGCGTAGAGACCCAGTACTTC. Translating it yields CASTSGTGGVETQYF. The entire variable domain, with the rest obtained from reference TRBV9 and TRBJ2-5, is as follows: DSGVTQTPKHLITATGQRVTLRCSPRSGDLSVYWYQQSLDQGLQFLIQYYNGEERAKGNILERFSAQQFPDLHSELNLSSLELGDSALYFCASTSGTGGVETQYFGPGTRLLVL.